The 23 T cell receptor beta chains in this list originate from one sample, sequenced in a study of T cells in Graves' hyperthyroidism and ophthalmopathy (dated by TCRdb to between 2019 and 2020). Receptor libraries were prepared by multiplex PCR. Data came from an Illumina HiSeq 2000. TCR beta CDR3 regions were amplified from RNA transcripts. The first round of RT-PCR for the TCR CDR3 was performed with the HTBI primer set and the Qiagen OneStep RT-PCR kit. TCRdb redid the processing of the public reads, applying fastp at Q25 and MiXCR, and retained in-frame beta chains. Rows with a matching CDR3 protein are joined into one entry that keeps the most common DNA and genes. Recorded for this sample are 450,000 to 650,000 distinct CDR3 sequences; 14% of them occurred a single time. About 7% of the sample comes from the top ten. The specimen sequenced was blood. Receptor source: a woman aged 18-29 years with Graves' ophthalmopathy.

The chain is built from TRBV5-1 and TRBJ2-2; 8 nucleotides agree with TRBD2. In germline, CDR1 is SGHRS, CDR2 YFSETQ. Trimming removed 2 bases from V and 4 bases from J; junction bases left unmatched: 10. The CDR3 has 17 amino acids. The CDR3 here is CASSFFPAGGGTGELFF. The CDR3 bases are TGCGCCAGCAGCTTTTTTCCCGCCGGGGGGGGCACCGGGGAGCTGTTTTTT.

This clonotype was counted many times. The gene calls are TRBV2 and TRBJ2-3; D possibly corresponds to TRBD2 (6 bases). The V and J ends lost 8 bases and 5 bases respectively, with 14 bases between them. The CDR3 has 13 amino acids. Looked up from germline, CDR1 is SNHLY and CDR2 is FYNNEI. The CDR3 DNA follows: TGTGCCAGCGGGGGTCCCGGGGGAGATACGCAGTATTTT. Translated: CASGGPGGDTQYF. Complete variable domain (other parts from reference TRBV2 and TRBJ2-3): EPEVTQTPSHQVTQMGQEVILRCVPISNHLYFYWYRQILGQKVEFLVSFYNNEISEKSEIFDDQFSVERPDGSNFTLKIRSTKLEDSAMYFCASGGPGGDTQYFGPGTRLTVL.

CDR3 loop: CASSETGTSIYEQFF. CDR3 nucleotides: TGTGCCAGCAGTGAGACCGGGACTAGTATTTATGAGCAGTTCTTC. The V call is TRBV25-1, the J call TRBJ2-1; 8 positions match TRBD2. The CDR3 is 15 residues long. V was pared by 3 bases and J by 8 bases, with 9 bases of the junction left unmatched. Looked up from germline, CDR1 is MGHDK and CDR2 is SYGVNS.

This clonotype was counted only a few times. This chain links TRBV6-1 with TRBJ1-5; TRBD1 matches at 11 bases. V was clipped by 5 bases and J by 0 bases; unmatched bases: 12. Germline values: CDR1 MNHNS, CDR2 SASEGT. This CDR3 has 19 residues. The CDR3 DNA sequence: TGTGCCAGCAGTCTCGGCCGGGGGACAGGGGGTGGTAGCAATCAGCCCCAGCATTTT. Translated: CASSLGRGTGGGSNQPQHF.

The CDR3 DNA follows: TGTGCCACCAGCAGTGGGGGGGGGGTTAATGAGCAGTTCTTC. It yields the protein CATSSGGGVNEQFF. This chain connects TRBV15 to TRBJ2-1, with 7 bases fitting TRBD2. J was trimmed by 7 bases and V by 3 bases; bases with no gene match: 6. Germline loops: CDR1 LNHNV, CDR2 YYDKDF (reference sequence). The CDR3 totals 14 residues.

This clonotype was recorded at least ten times. The chain uses TRBV20-1 and TRBJ1-2; perhaps TRBD1 as D (5 bases). Between the trimmed V and J ends, which lost 6 bases and 0 bases, there was a span of 14 bases. This CDR3 is built from 14 residues. In germline, CDR1 is DFQATT, CDR2 SNEGSKA (reference sequence). DNA of the CDR3: TGCAGTGCCAGTAGCAGGGATACTAACTATGGCTACACCTTC. It specifies CSASSRDTNYGYTF.

This clonotype was counted ten times or more. V gene TRBV2 combines with J gene TRBJ1-4; tentative D call: TRBD1 (5 bases). Germline CDR1 reads SNHLY; CDR2 reads FYNNEI. This CDR3 is built from 12 residues. Trimming took off 3 bases at V and 6 bases at J, with 5 bases between the two ends. The CDR3 nucleotides read TGTGCCAGCAGTGAGGGGGATGAAAAACTGTTTTTT. Its translation is CASSEGDEKLFF.

This clonotype was counted ten times or more. V gene TRBV20-1 combines with J gene TRBJ1-5; D is unresolved. The CDR3 is made up of 12 amino acids. V dropped 5 bases and J dropped 0 bases, with 5 bases sitting between them. Germline lookup yields CDR1 DFQATT and CDR2 SNEGSKA (reference sequence). CDR3 coding DNA: TGCAGTGCTGCGCCTAGCAATCAGCCCCAGCATTTT. Its translation: CSAAPSNQPQHF.

This clonotype was found many times. This rearrangement joins TRBV11-3 to TRBJ1-5; D gene ambiguous. Trimming removed 1 base at V and 2 bases at J, with 15 bases between. This CDR3 spans 17 amino acids. The germline gives CDR1 SGHNT, CDR2 YENEEA. CDR3 region: CASSLADLDVGNQPQHF. As DNA, the CDR3 is TGTGCCAGCAGCTTAGCCGACCTGGACGTGGGCAATCAGCCCCAGCATTTT.

This clonotype came up a few times. J is TRBJ2-1 and V is TRBV19; a possible D gene is TRBD1 (5 bases). Per germline, CDR1 LNHDA and CDR2 SQIVND (reference sequence). The V end lost 6 bases, the J end lost 6 bases, and 18 bases lay between the germline ends. The CDR3 spans 15 residues. CDR3 sequence (DNA): TGTGCCAGTAGCCCCAATGGGGCTGCTCGCAATGAGCAGTTCTTC. Residues: CASSPNGAARNEQFF.

This clonotype was observed at least ten times. This chain joins TRBV20-1 and TRBJ2-7; 10 bases align to TRBD1. This CDR3 region has 14 residues. V gave up 5 bases and J gave up 1 base; unmatched junction bases: 5. Germline-derived CDR1 and CDR2 are DFQATT and SNEGSKA (reference sequence). The CDR3: CSAPGTGASYEQYF. The CDR3 nucleotides read TGCAGTGCTCCCGGGACAGGGGCATCCTACGAGCAGTACTTC.

This clonotype was counted only a few times. The V and J genes are TRBV6-1 and TRBJ1-1; unclear D gene. V dropped 4 bases and J dropped 5 bases, with 23 bases sitting between them. The CDR3 runs 17 residues. Germline CDR1 reads MNHNS; CDR2 reads SASEGT. The CDR3 reads CASSGEEWRTDETEAFF. The CDR3 nucleotides are TGTGCCAGCAGTGGAGAGGAGTGGAGGACGGACGAGACTGAAGCTTTCTTT.

This clonotype has ten or more counts. V gene TRBV4-2 combines with J gene TRBJ1-1, with D tentatively TRBD1 (5 bases). CDR3 size: 14 residues. The V and J ends lost 2 bases and 0 bases respectively, with 7 bases between them. Germline CDR1 is LGHNA and CDR2 is YNFKEQ. DNA for the CDR3: TGTGCCAGCAGCCAACAGGGCATGAACACTGAAGCTTTCTTT. Translating it yields CASSQQGMNTEAFF.

This clonotype occurred a few times. Being one base from a much bigger clone, this may be a read error. The chain employs TRBV2 and TRBJ2-7, with 9 bases lining up with TRBD1. V trimming: 9 bases; J trimming: 4 bases; junction bases outside the gene matches: 13. Germline CDR1 and CDR2: SNHLY and FYNNEI. This CDR3 spans 15 amino acids. The CDR3 region is CARRGGTGTLYEQYF. CDR3 DNA sequence: TGTGCCAGAAGGGGGGGGACAGGGACACTATACGAGCAGTACTTC.

J is TRBJ1-3 and V is TRBV5-1; D is unresolved. Looked up from germline, CDR1 is SGHRS and CDR2 is YFSETQ. The ends were cut back, 5 bases at V and 0 bases at J, with 9 bases in the middle. The CDR3 loop spans 14 amino acids. CDR3 amino acids: CASRSQDSGNTIYF. The CDR3 bases are TGCGCCAGCAGATCGCAGGACTCTGGAAACACCATATATTTT.

In its sample, this clonotype was seen many times. This chain connects TRBV6-1 to TRBJ2-5, with 13 bases lining up with TRBD2. Germline loops: CDR1 MNHNS, CDR2 SASEGT. V trimming: 5 bases; J trimming: 5 bases; junction bases outside the gene matches: 8. This CDR3 spans 16 amino acids. CDR3 sequence: CASSPRLAGGGETQYF. The DNA of the CDR3 is TGTGCCAGCAGTCCAAGACTAGCGGGAGGCGGCGAGACCCAGTACTTC.

This clonotype has at least ten counts. This chain connects TRBV28 to TRBJ2-3; 8 nucleotides agree with TRBD2. Trimming at V came to 5 bases and at J to 5 bases, leaving 12 bases not matched to a gene. Germline CDR1 reads MDHEN; CDR2 reads SYDVKM. This CDR3 comprises 16 residues. The CDR3 spells CASSPRGSGSLDTQYF. The CDR3 DNA sequence: TGTGCCAGCAGTCCTAGGGGAAGCGGGAGTTTAGATACGCAGTATTTT.

In this sample, this clonotype turned up a few times. The chain uses TRBV25-1 and TRBJ2-3; 7 bases align to TRBD1. The CDR3 sequence is 16 residues long. Trimming at V came to 7 bases and at J to 1 base, leaving 11 bases not matched to a gene. Per germline, CDR1 MGHDK and CDR2 SYGVNS. This chain's CDR3 is CASTLDRDVGTDTQYF. The CDR3 bases are TGTGCCAGCACCCTCGACAGGGACGTGGGCACAGATACGCAGTATTTT.

This clonotype has ten or more counts. The J gene is TRBJ2-5, the V gene TRBV7-2; 9 positions match TRBD1. Germline V gene data show CDR1 as SGHTA and CDR2 as FQGNSA. The CDR3 is made up of 15 amino acids. J gave up 3 bases and V 3 bases, and 5 bases lay outside the gene matches. The CDR3 DNA is TGTGCCAGCAGCTTCACAGGGGGCTTGGAAGAGACCCAGTACTTC. Translating it yields CASSFTGGLEETQYF.

In its sample, this clonotype was seen a few times. The chain combines TRBV19 with TRBJ2-1, with unresolved D. Germline V lookup: CDR1 LNHDA, CDR2 SQIVND (reference sequence). The CDR3 consists of 13 residues. V dropped 2 bases and J dropped 10 bases, with 12 bases sitting between them. The CDR3 DNA sequence: TGTGCCAGTAGTATAAGAAACCTTCCAGAGCAGTTCTTC. This translates into CASSIRNLPEQFF.

This sequence joins TRBV9 and TRBJ2-5; D might be TRBD1 (7 bases). V was trimmed by 1 base and J by 5 bases, leaving 18 bases between them. CDR1 is SGDLS and CDR2 is YYNGEE in the germline V gene. This CDR3 is 16 amino acids long. The CDR3 sequence is CASSVTAGGGGETQYF. CDR3 DNA sequence: TGTGCCAGCAGCGTAACAGCAGGGGGAGGTGGGGAGACCCAGTACTTC.

This clonotype was counted many times. V is TRBV5-1 and J is TRBJ1-1, with D possibly matching TRBD1 (5 bases). Trimming took off 0 bases at V and 1 base at J, with 10 bases between the two ends. Germline CDR1 reads SGHRS; CDR2 reads YFSETQ. The CDR3 loop spans 15 amino acids. The CDR3 DNA is TGCGCCAGCAGCTTGGAAGGGGTTGCGAACACTGAAGCTTTCTTT. Translation: CASSLEGVANTEAFF.

There are a few counts of this clonotype. V is TRBV6-1 and J is TRBJ2-1; 7 bases agree with TRBD1. Looked up from germline, CDR1 is MNHNS and CDR2 is SASEGT. Trimming took 7 bases from V and 7 from J; bases not matched to a gene: 16. The CDR3 spans 16 residues. Here the CDR3 DNA reads TGTGCCAGCACCAGCAAGGTCGACAGGGAAGAGAATGAGCAGTTCTTC. It translates to CASTSKVDREENEQFF.